This T cell receptor (beta chain) was profiled in a study of OX40 agonist ivuxolimab in advanced cancers. Sequencing used immunoSEQ multiplex PCR; TCRdb keeps in-frame clones, though not all of them. Among about 100,000 clones listed, approximately 89% were seen once. CDR1 and CDR2 from the germline V gene are SGHTA and FQGTGA. With V trimmed by 5 bases and J by 7 bases, 7 bases remained unmatched. This CDR3 is built from 14 residues. The TCR sequence derives from an adult with an advanced solid tumor such as melanoma, head and neck, liver or kidney cancer. Here the sequenced sample was CD4+ or CD8+ T cells sorted from blood, taken in a trial of the OX40 agonist ivuxolimab. The J gene is TRBJ2-2, the V gene TRBV7-3; TRBD1 matches 7 bases. CDR3 sequence reads: CASSPDRVGGELFF. For the CDR3, the DNA is TGTGCCAGCAGCCCCGACAGGGTGGGCGGGGAGCTGTTTTTT.